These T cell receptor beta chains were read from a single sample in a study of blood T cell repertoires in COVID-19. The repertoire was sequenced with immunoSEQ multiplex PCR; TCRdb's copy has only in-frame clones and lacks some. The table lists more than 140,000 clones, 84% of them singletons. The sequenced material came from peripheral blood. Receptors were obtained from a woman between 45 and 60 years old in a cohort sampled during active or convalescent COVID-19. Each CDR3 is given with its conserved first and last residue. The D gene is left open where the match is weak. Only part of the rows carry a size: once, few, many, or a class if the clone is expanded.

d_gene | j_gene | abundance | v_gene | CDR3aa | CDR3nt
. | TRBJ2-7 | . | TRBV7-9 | CASSLRGGYEQYF | TGTGCCAGCAGCCTTAGGGGGGGATACGAGCAGTACTTC
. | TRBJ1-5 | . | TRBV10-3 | CASREGSGYPQHF | TGTGCCAGCCGGGAGGGGTCGGGGTACCCCCAGCATTTT
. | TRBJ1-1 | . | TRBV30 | CAWTLLSTVKF | TGTGCCTGGACCTTATTATCGACAGTCAAGTTT
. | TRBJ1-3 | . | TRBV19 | CASSIVRGENTIYF | TGTGCCAGTAGTATAGTCAGGGGAGAAAACACCATATATTTT
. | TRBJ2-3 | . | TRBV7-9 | CASNLIPSRDLGDTQYF | TGTGCCAGCAACCTTATACCCTCCAGGGATTTGGGAGATACGCAGTATTTT
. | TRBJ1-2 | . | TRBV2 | CASRTETALNYGYTF | TGTGCCAGCAGGACCGAGACAGCGCTTAACTATGGCTACACCTTC
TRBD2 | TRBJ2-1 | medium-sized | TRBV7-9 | CASSSSLDGLAGGLPEQFF | TGTGCCAGCAGCTCGTCCCTTGACGGACTAGCGGGGGGGCTCCCTGAGCAGTTCTTC
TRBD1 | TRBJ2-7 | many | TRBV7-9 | CASSLGSQGALYEQYF | TGTGCCAGCAGCTTAGGTTCACAGGGGGCACTCTACGAGCAGTACTTC
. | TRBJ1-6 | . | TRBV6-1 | CASSETGNSPLHF | TGTGCCAGCAGTGAAACGGGGAATTCACCCCTCCACTTT
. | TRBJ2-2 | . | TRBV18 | CASSFHGGENTGELFF | TGTGCCAGCTCGTTCCACGGGGGAGAAAACACCGGGGAGCTGTTTTTT
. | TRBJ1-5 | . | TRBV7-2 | CASSLSGLSNQPQHF | TGTGCCAGCAGCTTATCGGGTCTCAGCAATCAGCCCCAGCATTTT
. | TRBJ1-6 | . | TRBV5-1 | CASSLDSGKDSPLHF | TGCGCCAGCAGCTTGGATTCAGGGAAAGATTCACCCCTCCACTTT
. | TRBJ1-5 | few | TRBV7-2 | CASSLWGEGNQPQHF | TGTGCCAGCAGCTTATGGGGGGAGGGTAATCAGCCCCAGCATTTT
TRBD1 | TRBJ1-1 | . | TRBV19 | CASTRQGMNTEAFF | TGTGCCAGTACCAGACAGGGAATGAACACTGAAGCTTTCTTT
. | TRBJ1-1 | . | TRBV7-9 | CASSLGQLNTEAFF | TGTGCCAGCAGCTTAGGACAGTTGAACACTGAAGCTTTCTTT
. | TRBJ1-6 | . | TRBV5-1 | CASSSNSPTSSYNSPLHF | TGCGCCAGCAGCTCCAACTCACCAACTAGCTCCTATAATTCACCCCTCCACTTT
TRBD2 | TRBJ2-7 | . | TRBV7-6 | CASSLDTSGGGFLKQYF | TGTGCCAGCAGCTTAGATACTAGCGGGGGGGGGTTTTTGAAGCAGTACTTC
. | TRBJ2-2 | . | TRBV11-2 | CASRGPPANTGELFF | TGTGCCAGCAGGGGGCCTCCCGCGAACACCGGGGAGCTGTTTTTT
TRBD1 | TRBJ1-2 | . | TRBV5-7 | CASSPDRGDYGYTF | TGTGCCAGCAGCCCGGACAGGGGTGACTATGGCTACACCTTC
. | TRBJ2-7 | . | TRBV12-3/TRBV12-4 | CASSSLYEQYF | TGTGCCAGCAGTTCCCTCTACGAGCAGTACTTC
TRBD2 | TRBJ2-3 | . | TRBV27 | CASRLWASGASPTDTQYF | TGTGCCAGCCGTTTATGGGCTAGCGGGGCTTCTCCCACAGATACGCAGTATTTT
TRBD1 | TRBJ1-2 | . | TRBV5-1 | CASSLLGTVGYTF | TGCGCCAGCAGCTTACTTGGGACAGTCGGCTACACCTTC
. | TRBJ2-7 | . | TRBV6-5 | CASSSPGSYEQYF | TGTGCCAGCAGTTCCCCGGGGTCCTACGAGCAGTACTTC
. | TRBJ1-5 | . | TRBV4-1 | CASSQDREDQPQHF | TGCGCCAGCAGCCAAGATCGGGAGGATCAGCCCCAGCATTTT
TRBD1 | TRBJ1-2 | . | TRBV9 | CASSVKTGNVRGYTF | TGTGCCAGCAGCGTTAAGACAGGGAACGTGAGGGGCTACACCTTC
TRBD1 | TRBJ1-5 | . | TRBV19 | CASSIRGQGIGVGQPQHF | TGTGCCAGTAGTATACGGGGACAGGGTATCGGGGTAGGTCAGCCCCAGCATTTT
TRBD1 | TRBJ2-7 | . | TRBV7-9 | CASSLQGTGELEQYF | TGTGCCAGCAGCTTACAGGGGACAGGGGAACTCGAGCAGTACTTC
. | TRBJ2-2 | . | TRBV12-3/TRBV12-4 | CASSRQHTGELFF | TGTGCCAGCAGTCGACAGCACACCGGGGAGCTGTTTTTT
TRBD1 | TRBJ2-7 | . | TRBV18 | CASSSNQISGGRDEQYF | TGTGCCAGCTCATCAAACCAAATCTCAGGGGGAAGGGACGAGCAGTACTTC
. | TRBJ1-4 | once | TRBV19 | CASRTVLNEKLFF | TGTGCCAGTAGGACAGTCTTAAATGAAAAACTGTTTTTT
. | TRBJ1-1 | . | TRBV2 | CASNPQGNTEAFF | TGTGCCAGCAATCCTCAGGGAAACACTGAAGCTTTCTTT
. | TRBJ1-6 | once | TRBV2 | CASGTSNSPLHF | TGTGCCAGCGGGACTTCGAATTCACCCCTCCACTTT
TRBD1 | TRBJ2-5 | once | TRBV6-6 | CASSIRQGGQETQYF | TGTGCCAGCAGTATAAGACAGGGGGGTCAAGAGACCCAGTACTTC
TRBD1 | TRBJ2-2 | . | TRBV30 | CAWSPTATGAGELFF | TGTGCCTGGAGTCCCACGGCGACAGGGGCTGGGGAGCTGTTTTTT
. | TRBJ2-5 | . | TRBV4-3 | CASSQDAGFETQYF | TGCGCCAGCAGCCAAGATGCAGGGTTCGAGACCCAGTACTTC
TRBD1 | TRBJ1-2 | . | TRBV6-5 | CASSLRTGRSNYGYTF | TGTGCCAGCAGTTTAAGGACAGGTCGGAGCAACTATGGCTACACCTTC
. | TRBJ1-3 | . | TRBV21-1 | CASSIFRGVEGPNKNTIYF | TGTGCCAGCAGCATATTTAGAGGGGTGGAGGGCCCAAATAAAAACACCATATATTTT
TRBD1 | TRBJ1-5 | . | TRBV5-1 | CASSLGEGTGSAQHF | TGCGCCAGCAGCTTGGGAGAGGGGACAGGCTCAGCCCAGCATTTT
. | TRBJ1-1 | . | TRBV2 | CASSELGPSNTEAFF | TGTGCCAGCAGTGAACTTGGCCCCTCGAACACTGAAGCTTTCTTT
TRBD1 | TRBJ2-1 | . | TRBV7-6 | CASSLRQGAAYNEQFF | TGTGCCAGCAGCTTAAGACAGGGGGCAGCTTACAATGAGCAGTTCTTC
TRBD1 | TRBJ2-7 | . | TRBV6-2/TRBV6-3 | CASSQGQDSYEQYF | TGTGCCAGCAGTCAAGGACAGGATTCCTACGAGCAGTACTTC
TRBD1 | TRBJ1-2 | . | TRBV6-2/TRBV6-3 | CASSYNTGGGNGYTF | TGTGCCAGCAGTTACAATACAGGGGGCGGCAATGGCTACACCTTC
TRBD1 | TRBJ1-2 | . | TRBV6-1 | CASSDQGVDGYTF | TGTGCCAGCAGTGATCAGGGGGTCGATGGCTACACCTTC
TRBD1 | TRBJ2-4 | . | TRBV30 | CAWSLELRGPQYF | TGTGCCTGGAGTTTAGAACTCAGGGGGCCCCAGTACTTC
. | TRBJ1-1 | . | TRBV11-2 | CASSLLPQGEAFF | TGTGCCAGCAGCTTATTACCCCAGGGTGAAGCTTTCTTT
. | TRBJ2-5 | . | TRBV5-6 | CASSSQDVQYF | TGTGCCAGCAGCTCACAGGATGTCCAGTACTTC
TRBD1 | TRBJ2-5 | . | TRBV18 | CASSPLGQGSRETQYF | TGTGCCAGCTCACCGCTGGGACAGGGGAGTAGGGAGACCCAGTACTTC
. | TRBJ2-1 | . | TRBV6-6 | CASSSPDISSYNEQFF | TGTGCCAGCAGTTCCCCGGACATCAGCTCCTACAATGAGCAGTTCTTC
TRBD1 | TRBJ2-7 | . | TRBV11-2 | CASSLDQGAYYEQYF | TGTGCCAGCAGCTTAGATCAGGGGGCGTATTACGAGCAGTACTTC
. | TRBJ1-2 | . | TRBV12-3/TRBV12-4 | CASRPQGNYGYTF | TGTGCCAGCAGGCCCCAGGGGAACTATGGCTACACCTTC
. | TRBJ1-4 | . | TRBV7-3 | CASSLHGQGNEKLFF | TGTGCCAGCAGCTTACATGGGCAGGGGAATGAAAAACTGTTTTTT
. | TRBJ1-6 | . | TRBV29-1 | CSVGLTLNSPLHF | TGCAGCGTAGGACTAACACTTAATTCACCCCTCCACTTT
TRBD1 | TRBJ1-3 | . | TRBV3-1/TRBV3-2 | CASSQRDRGLGNTIYF | TGTGCCAGCAGCCAAAGGGACAGGGGGCTCGGAAACACCATATATTTT
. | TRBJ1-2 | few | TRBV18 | CASSPSRGWIYGYTF | TGTGCCAGCTCACCATCGCGGGGATGGATTTATGGCTACACCTTC
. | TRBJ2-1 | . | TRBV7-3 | CASSPRVGRTSEQFF | TGTGCCAGCAGCCCGCGGGTCGGGCGGACGAGTGAGCAGTTCTTC
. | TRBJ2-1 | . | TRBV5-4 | CASSLYHYYYNEQFF | TGTGCCAGCAGCTTGTACCACTACTATTACAATGAGCAGTTCTTC